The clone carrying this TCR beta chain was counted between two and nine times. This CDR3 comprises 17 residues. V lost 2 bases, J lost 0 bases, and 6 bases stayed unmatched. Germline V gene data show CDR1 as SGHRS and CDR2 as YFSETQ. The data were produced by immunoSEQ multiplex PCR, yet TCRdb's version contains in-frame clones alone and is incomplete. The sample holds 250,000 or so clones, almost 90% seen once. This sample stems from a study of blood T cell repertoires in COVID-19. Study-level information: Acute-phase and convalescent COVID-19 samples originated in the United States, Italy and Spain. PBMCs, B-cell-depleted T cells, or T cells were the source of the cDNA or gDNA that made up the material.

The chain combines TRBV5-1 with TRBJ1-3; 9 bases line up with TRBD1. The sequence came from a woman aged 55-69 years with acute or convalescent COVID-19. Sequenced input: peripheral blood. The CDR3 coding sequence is TGCGCCAGCAGCTTCTGGACAGGGGCCTTCTCTGGAAACACCATATATTTT. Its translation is CASSFWTGAFSGNTIYF. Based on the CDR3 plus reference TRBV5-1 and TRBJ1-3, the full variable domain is KAGVTQTPRYLIKTRGQQVTLSCSPISGHRSVSWYQQTPGQGLQFLFEYFSETQRNKGNFPGRFSGRQFSNSRSEMNVSTLELGDSALYLCASSFWTGAFSGNTIYFGEGSWLTVV.